This T cell receptor beta chain was retrieved from a study of shared clonotypes between healthy human individuals. Measured with immunoSEQ multiplex PCR; TCRdb has only the in-frame clones, and not every one. The sample shows about 2.4 million clones, approximately 94% of them seen only once. CDR1 GTSNPN and CDR2 SVGIG come from the germline V gene (reference sequence). The CDR3 runs 13 residues. Trimming removed 7 bases at V and 0 bases at J, with 13 bases between. Material for sequencing was naive CD4+ T cells from PBMCs. Subset meaning: CD45RA+ positively selected. The TCR sequence derives from a man younger than 35 in good health. Some clones in this sample may be carry-over from other donors' samples. The chain combines TRBV30 with TRBJ2-7, with D maybe TRBD2 (6 bases). For the CDR3, the DNA is TGTGCCTCCTTTAGCGGCAACTCCTACGAGCAGTACTTC. It encodes CASFSGNSYEQYF.